The sequence of this TCR beta chain was determined in a study of shared clonotypes between healthy human individuals. Turning to this clone: A junction boundary mismatches the germline segment, possibly from a read error.

The germline gives CDR1 SSHAT, CDR2 FNYEAQ (reference sequence). This CDR3 is built from 16 residues. Evenly divided among several immunoSEQ plates was the genomic DNA of each subset. Clones were sequenced by immunoSEQ multiplex PCR, and TCRdb holds only the in-frame ones, with some missing. The repertoire has more than 200,000 clones, 65% of them found once; the top ten carry more than 9.5%. Specimen: memory CD4+ T cells sorted from blood. Specified subset: CD45RA-negative fraction. The chain employs TRBV7-7 and TRBJ2-2; TRBD2 agrees at 9 bases. This clonotype was obtained from a man aged 25-45 years in good health. The CDR3 loop is CASSPSSGKTPGELFF. The CDR3 bases are TGTGCTAGCAGCCCCTCTAGCGGGAAGACCCCAGGGGAGCTGTTTTTT. The complete variable domain, with remaining parts taken from reference TRBV7-7 and TRBJ2-2, reads GAGVSQSPRYKVTKRGQDVTLRCDPISSHATLYWYQQALGQGPEFLTYFNYEAQPDKSGLPSDRFSAERPEGSISTLTIQRTEQRDSAMYRCASSPSSGKTPGELFFGEGSRLTVL.